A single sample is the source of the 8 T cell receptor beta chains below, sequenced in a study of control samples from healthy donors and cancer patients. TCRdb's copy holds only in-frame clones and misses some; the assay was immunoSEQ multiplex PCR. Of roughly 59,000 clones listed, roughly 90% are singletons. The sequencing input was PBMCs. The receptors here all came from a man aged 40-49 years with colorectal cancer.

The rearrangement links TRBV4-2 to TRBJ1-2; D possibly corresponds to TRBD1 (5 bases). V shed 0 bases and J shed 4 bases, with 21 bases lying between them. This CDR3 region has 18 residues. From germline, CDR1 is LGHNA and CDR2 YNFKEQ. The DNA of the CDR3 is TGTGCCAGCAGCCAAGATCCTGACATAGGGGTAGGCTTCTATGGCTACACCTTC. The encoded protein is CASSQDPDIGVGFYGYTF.

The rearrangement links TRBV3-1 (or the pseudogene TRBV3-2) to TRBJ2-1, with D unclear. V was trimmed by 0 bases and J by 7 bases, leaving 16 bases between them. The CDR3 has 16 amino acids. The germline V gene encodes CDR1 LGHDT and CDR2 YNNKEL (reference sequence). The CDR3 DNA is TGTGCCAGCAGCCAAGACCCAGTCCAACTGAGGAATGAGCAGTTCTTC. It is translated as CASSQDPVQLRNEQFF.

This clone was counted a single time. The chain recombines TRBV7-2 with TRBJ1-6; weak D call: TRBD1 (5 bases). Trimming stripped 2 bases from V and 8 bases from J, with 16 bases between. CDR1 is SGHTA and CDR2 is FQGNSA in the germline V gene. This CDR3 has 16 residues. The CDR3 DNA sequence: TGTGCCAGCAGCTTACAGGCAATCGTGGGGGATTCACCCCTCCACTTT. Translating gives CASSLQAIVGDSPLHF.

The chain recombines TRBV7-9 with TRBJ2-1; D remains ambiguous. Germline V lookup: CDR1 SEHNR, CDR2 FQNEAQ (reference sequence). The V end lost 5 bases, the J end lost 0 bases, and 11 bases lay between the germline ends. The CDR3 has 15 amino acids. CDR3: CASSRTIPSYNEQFF. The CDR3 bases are TGTGCCAGCAGCCGGACCATTCCCTCCTACAATGAGCAGTTCTTC.

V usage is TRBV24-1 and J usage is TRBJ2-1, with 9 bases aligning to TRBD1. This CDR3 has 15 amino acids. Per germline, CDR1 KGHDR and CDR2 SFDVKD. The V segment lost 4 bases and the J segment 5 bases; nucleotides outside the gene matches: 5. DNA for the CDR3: TGTGCCACCAGTGACTCCGGGACAGGGAACAATGAGCAGTTCTTC. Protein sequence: CATSDSGTGNNEQFF.

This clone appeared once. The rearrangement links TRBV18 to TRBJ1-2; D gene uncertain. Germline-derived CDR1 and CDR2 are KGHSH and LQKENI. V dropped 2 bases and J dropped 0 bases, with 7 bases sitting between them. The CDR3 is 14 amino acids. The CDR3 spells CASSPASANYGYTF. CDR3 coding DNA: TGTGCCAGCTCACCAGCATCGGCTAACTATGGCTACACCTTC.

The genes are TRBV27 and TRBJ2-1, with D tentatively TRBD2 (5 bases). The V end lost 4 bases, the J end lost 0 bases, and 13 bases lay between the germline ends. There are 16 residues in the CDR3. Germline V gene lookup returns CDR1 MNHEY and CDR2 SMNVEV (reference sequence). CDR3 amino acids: CASSSATGSSYNEQFF. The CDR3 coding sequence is TGTGCCAGCAGTTCAGCAACTGGGAGCTCCTACAATGAGCAGTTCTTC.

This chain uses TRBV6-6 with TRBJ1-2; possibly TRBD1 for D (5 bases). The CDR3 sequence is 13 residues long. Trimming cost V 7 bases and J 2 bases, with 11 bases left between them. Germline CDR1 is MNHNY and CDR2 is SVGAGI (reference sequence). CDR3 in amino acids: CASITGQNYGYTF. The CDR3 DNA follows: TGTGCCAGCATCACCGGACAAAACTATGGCTACACCTTC.